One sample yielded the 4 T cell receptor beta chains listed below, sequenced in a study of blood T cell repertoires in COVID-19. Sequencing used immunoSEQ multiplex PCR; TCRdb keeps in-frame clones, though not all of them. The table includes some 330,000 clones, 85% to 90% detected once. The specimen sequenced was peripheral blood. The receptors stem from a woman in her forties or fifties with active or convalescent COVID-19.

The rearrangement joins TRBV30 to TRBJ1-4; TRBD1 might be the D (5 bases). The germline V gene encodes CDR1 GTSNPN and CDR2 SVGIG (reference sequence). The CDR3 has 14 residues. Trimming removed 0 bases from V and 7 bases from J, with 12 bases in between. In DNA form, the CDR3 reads TGTGCCTGGAGTGTACAAAGGGGAGGTGAAAAACTGTTTTTT. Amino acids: CAWSVQRGGEKLFF.

CDR3 sequence: CASIGNTDTQYF. CDR3 DNA: TGTGCCAGCATCGGGAACACAGATACGCAGTATTTT. This sequence joins TRBV25-1 and TRBJ2-3; D might be TRBD2 (5 bases). The CDR3 is made up of 12 amino acids. Germline V gives CDR1 MGHDK, CDR2 SYGVNS. The V end lost 7 bases, the J end lost 2 bases, and 7 bases lay between the germline ends.

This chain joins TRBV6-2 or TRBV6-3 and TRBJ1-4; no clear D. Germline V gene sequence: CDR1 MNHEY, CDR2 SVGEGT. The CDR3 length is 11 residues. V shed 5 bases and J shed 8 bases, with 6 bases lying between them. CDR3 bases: TGTGCCAGCAGTCTAGGAGAAAAACTGTTTTTT. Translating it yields CASSLGEKLFF.

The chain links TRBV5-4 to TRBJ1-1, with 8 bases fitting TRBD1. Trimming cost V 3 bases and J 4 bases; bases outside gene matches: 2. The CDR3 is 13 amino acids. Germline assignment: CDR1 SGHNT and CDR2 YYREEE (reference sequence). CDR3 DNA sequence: TGTGCCAGCAGCTCAGGGGGCTTCACTGAAGCTTTCTTT. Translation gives CASSSGGFTEAFF.